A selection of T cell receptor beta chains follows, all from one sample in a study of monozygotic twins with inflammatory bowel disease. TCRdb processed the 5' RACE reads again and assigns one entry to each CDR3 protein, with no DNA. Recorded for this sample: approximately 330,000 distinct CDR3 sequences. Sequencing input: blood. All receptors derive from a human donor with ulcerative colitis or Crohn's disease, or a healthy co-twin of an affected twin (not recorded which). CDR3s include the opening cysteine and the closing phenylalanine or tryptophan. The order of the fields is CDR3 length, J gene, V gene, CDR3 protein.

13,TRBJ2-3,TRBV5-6,CASSFVRPDTQYF
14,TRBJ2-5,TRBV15,CATSRDRTGETQYF
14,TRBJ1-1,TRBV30,CAWIDAGVSTEAFF
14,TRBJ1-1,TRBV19,CASSIVDGDTEAFF
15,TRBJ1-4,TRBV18,CASSPNRATNEKLFF
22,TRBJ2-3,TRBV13,CASSTTRLAGGQYRPATDTQYF
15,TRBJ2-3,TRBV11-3,CASSPLVGTTDTQYF
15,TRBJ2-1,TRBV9,CASAELVGAYNEQFF
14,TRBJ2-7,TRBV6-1,CASREQGANYEQYF
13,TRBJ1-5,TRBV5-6,CASSSDTDQPQHF
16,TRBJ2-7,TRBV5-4,CASSLGTSLPHYEQYF
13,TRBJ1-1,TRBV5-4,CASSLKLNTEAFF
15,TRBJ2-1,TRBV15,CATSRGQREPNEQFF
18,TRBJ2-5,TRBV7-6,CASTPFMGRKQGGETQYF
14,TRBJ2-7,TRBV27,CASSGRQRSYEQYF
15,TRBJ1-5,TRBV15,CATSREKNKYQPQHF
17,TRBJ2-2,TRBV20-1,CSARDRKTSDYTGELFF
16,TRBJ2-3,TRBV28,CASVQFVAVGTDTQYF
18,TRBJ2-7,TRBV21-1,CASSHRELAGLTPYEQYF
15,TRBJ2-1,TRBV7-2,CASSLEEGSYNEQFF
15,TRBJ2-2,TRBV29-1,CSVVPAGGNTGELFF
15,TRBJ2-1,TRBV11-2,CASSPREREASGQFF
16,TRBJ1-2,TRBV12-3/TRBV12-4,CASRTLGQGANYGYTF
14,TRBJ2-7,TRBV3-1,CASSLMTSVGEQYF
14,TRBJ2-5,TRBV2,CASSEHRLAETQYF
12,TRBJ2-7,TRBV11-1,CASSPRQGQQYF
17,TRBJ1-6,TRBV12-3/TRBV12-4,CASGGNRGLNYNSPLHF
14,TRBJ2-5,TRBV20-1,CSASRDGLQETQYF